Sequencing of this T cell receptor beta chain was carried out in a study of identical twins. CDR3 length: 17 residues. Germline V gene sequence: CDR1 SGHTA, CDR2 FQGNSA. The V segment lost 1 base and the J segment 4 bases; nucleotides outside the gene matches: 7. Study observations and caveats: The study found weaker excess twin sharing in beta out-of-frame sequences. Insertions were fewer in abundant cord blood beta clonotypes, whereas memory repertoires showed none of this pattern.

Template switching added a universal primer site, and cDNA bore unique molecular identifiers. MiXCR was run by TCRdb on the 5' RACE reads, yielding one entry per CDR3 protein. Among hundreds of thousands of distinct CDR3 sequences listed, roughly a tenth were seen once. As concerns this clonotype: Its antigen is unidentified.

Sequenced input: memory (CD45RO+) T cells sorted from blood. The source is a young woman in good health. J is TRBJ2-1 and V is TRBV7-2; 10 bases align to TRBD2. CDR3 in amino acids: CASSLVSRTSGYNEQFF. CDR3 nucleotides: TGTGCCAGCAGCTTAGTTAGTAGGACTAGCGGATACAATGAGCAGTTCTTC.